The 13 T cell receptor beta chains below all came from one sample that was sequenced in a study of cytomegalovirus exposure and HLA in healthy donors. Both 60 Vbeta primers and 13 Jbeta primers went into the PCR. TCRdb's copy holds only in-frame clones and misses some; the assay was immunoSEQ multiplex PCR. The sample carries fewer than 150,000 clones, 80% recorded once. Sequences were obtained from PBMCs. These receptor sequences come from a middle-aged man in good health and CMV-seropositive.

The rearrangement uses TRBV5-4 and TRBJ2-7; possible D gene TRBD1, 6 bases. Trimming took off 2 bases at V and 6 bases at J, with 15 bases between the two ends. The CDR3 is made up of 14 amino acids. CDR1 is SGHNT, CDR2 YYREEE, per germline (reference sequence). CDR3 bases: TGTGCCAGCAGCTTCGACCCTTCCAGGGGCGAGCAGTACTTC. Protein product: CASSFDPSRGEQYF.

J is TRBJ1-2 and V is TRBV7-9, with D possibly being TRBD1 (5 bases). The V end was cut by 4 bases, the J end by 1 base, with 13 bases between. Germline lookup yields CDR1 SEHNR and CDR2 FQNEAQ (reference sequence). This CDR3 region has 15 residues. The CDR3 nucleotides read TGTGCCAGCAGCTCACCAGACAGACATAACTATGGCTACACCTTC. Translated: CASSSPDRHNYGYTF.

CDR3 DNA: TGTGCCAGCACTCAGAGACAGGGAAAACTGTTTTTT. It encodes CASTQRQGKLFF. The chain uses TRBV6-5 and TRBJ2-2; 7 bases are a match to TRBD1. Near its end, the DNA agrees better with TRBJ1-4, so the J call may be wrong. Germline CDR1 is MNHEY and CDR2 is SVGAGI. The CDR3 consists of 12 residues.

V and J are TRBV7-9 and TRBJ2-7, with D perhaps TRBD1 (5 bases). V lost 4 bases and J 6 bases, leaving 10 bases between the germline ends. This CDR3 spans 12 amino acids. The germline gives CDR1 SEHNR, CDR2 FQNEAQ (reference sequence). The CDR3 here is CASSSDSREQYF. CDR3 nucleotides: TGTGCCAGCAGCTCCGACAGTCGCGAGCAGTACTTC.

The table lists this clone with a count of one. The chain recombines TRBV6-5 with TRBJ2-7; D not certain. The CDR3 loop spans 14 amino acids. CDR1 and CDR2 from the germline V gene are MNHEY and SVGAGI. V lost 0 bases to trimming and J lost 7 bases, with 13 bases between them. The CDR3 nucleotides are TGTGCCAGCAGTTACTCGATACAGATGGAAGAGCAGTACTTC. This codes for CASSYSIQMEEQYF.

J is TRBJ2-2 and V is TRBV7-9; D may be TRBD1 (6 bases). The CDR3 runs to 14 residues. V was cut by 3 bases and J by 10 bases, with 15 bases left in between. Germline CDR1 and CDR2: SEHNR and FQNEAQ (reference sequence). DNA of the CDR3: TGTGCCAGCAGCTTCGTGTCAGGGGCAGAGGAGCTGTTTTTT. Its translation is CASSFVSGAEELFF.

This chain joins TRBV18 and TRBJ1-1, with no clear D. V gave up 3 bases and J gave up 2 bases, with 10 bases separating them. Germline assignment: CDR1 KGHSH and CDR2 LQKENI. The CDR3 contains 14 residues. The CDR3 coding sequence is TGTGCCAGCTCACCGAATAGTGTTAACACTGAAGCTTTCTTT. Translating gives CASSPNSVNTEAFF.

This chain joins TRBV2 and TRBJ1-4; 9 bases agree with TRBD1. Per germline, CDR1 SNHLY and CDR2 FYNNEI. CDR3 length: 14 residues. V was clipped by 6 bases and J by 5 bases; unmatched bases: 4. CDR3 residues: CASSTGTGNEKLFF. The CDR3 DNA sequence: TGTGCCAGCAGCACCGGGACAGGGAATGAAAAACTGTTTTTT.

This sequence joins TRBV23-1 and TRBJ1-4, with 9 bases aligning to TRBD1. TRBV23-1 is filed as an ORF, its function uncertain. The CDR3 consists of 15 residues. V lost 5 bases, J lost 5 bases, and 6 bases stayed unmatched. In nucleotides, the CDR3 is TGCGCCAGCAGTTCCCGGGACAGGGTAAATGAAAAACTGTTTTTT. This codes for CASSSRDRVNEKLFF.

The rearrangement uses TRBV27 and TRBJ2-1, with TRBD2 as a possible D gene (5 bases). CDR3 length: 14 amino acids. The ends were cut back, 3 bases at V and 7 bases at J, with 13 bases in the middle. Germline lookup yields CDR1 MNHEY and CDR2 SMNVEV (reference sequence). The CDR3 DNA reads as TGTGCCAGCAGTTTCAGCAGGTCGGGGAATGAGCAGTTCTTC. This codes for CASSFSRSGNEQFF.

This chain links TRBV5-1 with TRBJ2-3; maybe TRBD1 (6 bases). Trimming took off 1 base at V and 0 bases at J, with 15 bases between the two ends. Germline CDR1 SGHRS, CDR2 YFSETQ. This CDR3 region has 17 residues. CDR3: CASSLTQGLSSTDTQYF. The CDR3 DNA follows: TGCGCCAGCAGCTTGACTCAGGGGCTTTCTAGCACAGATACGCAGTATTTT. The whole variable domain, filled in from reference TRBV5-1 and TRBJ2-3, reads KAGVTQTPRYLIKTRGQQVTLSCSPISGHRSVSWYQQTPGQGLQFLFEYFSETQRNKGNFPGRFSGRQFSNSRSEMNVSTLELGDSALYLCASSLTQGLSSTDTQYFGPGTRLTVL.

The J gene is TRBJ2-7, the V gene TRBV6-1; 11 nucleotides align to TRBD2. Per the germline V gene, CDR1 is MNHNS and CDR2 is SASEGT. V lost 10 bases and J lost 2; bases outside the gene matches: 10. The length of the CDR3 is 15 residues. CDR3 residues: CATGPLAGGPYEQYF. CDR3 sequence (DNA): TGTGCCACCGGACCTCTAGCGGGGGGTCCCTACGAGCAGTACTTC.

The CDR3 sequence is CASSSDRGDTQYF. CDR3 in DNA: TGTGCCAGCAGCTCCGACAGGGGAGATACGCAGTATTTT. The chain carries TRBV5-4 and TRBJ2-3; 8 bases line up with TRBD1. CDR1 and CDR2 (germline): SGHNT, YYREEE (reference sequence). Trimming took 3 bases from V and 5 from J; bases not matched to a gene: 2. The CDR3 is 13 residues long.